The source of this TCR beta chain is a study of shared clonotypes between healthy human individuals. Study context: The composition of the donors was two women and a few men aged 18 to 49.

TCRdb keeps only in-frame clones here, not all; method: immunoSEQ multiplex PCR. Here the sample spans approximately 470,000 clones, 60% to 80% being singletons. The CDR3 totals 12 residues. The germline gives CDR1 SGHNT, CDR2 YYREEE (reference sequence). V was pared by 3 bases and J by 2 bases, with 5 bases between. Sequences were obtained from PBMCs. The clonotype was recovered from a woman aged 40-49 years in good health. Some clones in this sample may be carry-over from other donors' samples. The gene calls are TRBV5-4 and TRBJ2-5; D gene unclear. The CDR3 spells CASSYTQETQYF. For the CDR3, the DNA is TGTGCCAGCAGCTACACACAAGAGACCCAGTACTTC.